The entry below describes one TCR beta chain. The data were produced by immunoSEQ multiplex PCR, yet TCRdb's version contains in-frame clones alone and is incomplete. The sample lists tens of thousands of clones, approximately 92% occurring once. The sample comes from a study of blood T cell repertoires in COVID-19. Losses at the gene ends were 5 bases for V and 0 bases for J; bases not matched to a gene: 8. There are 17 residues in the CDR3. Germline CDR1 and CDR2: SEHNR and FQNEAQ (reference sequence). The sample consisted of peripheral blood. The V call is TRBV7-9, the J call TRBJ2-2; TRBD1 matches 8 bases. The clonotype was recovered from a woman older than 75 with acute or convalescent COVID-19. The DNA of the CDR3 is TGTGCCAGCAGCGACAGGGGCCTCGATTCGAACACCGGGGAGCTGTTTTTT. It translates to CASSDRGLDSNTGELFF.